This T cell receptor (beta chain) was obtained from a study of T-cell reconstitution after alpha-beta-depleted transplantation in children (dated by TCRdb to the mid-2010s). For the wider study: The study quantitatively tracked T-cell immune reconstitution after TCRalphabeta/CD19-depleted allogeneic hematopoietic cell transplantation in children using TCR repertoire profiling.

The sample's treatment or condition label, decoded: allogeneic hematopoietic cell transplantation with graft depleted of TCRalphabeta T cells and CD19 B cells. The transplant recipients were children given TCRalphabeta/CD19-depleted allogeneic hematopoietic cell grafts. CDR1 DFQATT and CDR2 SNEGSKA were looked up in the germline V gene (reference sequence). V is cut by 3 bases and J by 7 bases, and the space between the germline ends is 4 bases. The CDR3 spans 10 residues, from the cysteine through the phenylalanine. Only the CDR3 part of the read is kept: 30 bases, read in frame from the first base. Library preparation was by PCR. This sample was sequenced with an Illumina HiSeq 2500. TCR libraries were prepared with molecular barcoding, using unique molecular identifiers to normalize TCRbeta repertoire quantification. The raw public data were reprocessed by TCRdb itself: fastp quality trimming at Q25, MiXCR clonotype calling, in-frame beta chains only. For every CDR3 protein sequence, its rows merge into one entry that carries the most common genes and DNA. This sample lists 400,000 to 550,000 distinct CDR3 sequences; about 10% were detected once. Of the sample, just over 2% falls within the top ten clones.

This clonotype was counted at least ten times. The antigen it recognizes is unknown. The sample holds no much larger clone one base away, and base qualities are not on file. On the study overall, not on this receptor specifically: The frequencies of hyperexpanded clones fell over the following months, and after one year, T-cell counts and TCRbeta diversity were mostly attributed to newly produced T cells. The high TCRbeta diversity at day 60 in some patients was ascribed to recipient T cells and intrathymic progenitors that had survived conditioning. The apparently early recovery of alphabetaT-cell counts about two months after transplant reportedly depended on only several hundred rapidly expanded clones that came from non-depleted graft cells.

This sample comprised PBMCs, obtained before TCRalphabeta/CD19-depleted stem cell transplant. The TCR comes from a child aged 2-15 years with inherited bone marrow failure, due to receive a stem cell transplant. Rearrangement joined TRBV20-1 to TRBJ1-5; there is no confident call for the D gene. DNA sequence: TGCAGTGCTAGTGACCAGCCCCAGCATTTT. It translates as CSASDQPQHF.